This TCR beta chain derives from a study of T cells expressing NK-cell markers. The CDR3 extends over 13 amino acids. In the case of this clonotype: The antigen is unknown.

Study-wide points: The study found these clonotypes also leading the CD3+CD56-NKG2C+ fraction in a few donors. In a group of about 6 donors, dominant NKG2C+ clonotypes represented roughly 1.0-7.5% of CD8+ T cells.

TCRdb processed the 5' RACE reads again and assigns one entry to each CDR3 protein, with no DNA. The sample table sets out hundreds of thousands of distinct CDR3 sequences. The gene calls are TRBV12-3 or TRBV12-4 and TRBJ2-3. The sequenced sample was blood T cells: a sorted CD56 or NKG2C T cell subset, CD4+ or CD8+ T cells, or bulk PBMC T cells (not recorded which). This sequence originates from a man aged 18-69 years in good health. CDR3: CASRTETVLSQYF.